A single sample is the source of the 14 T cell receptor beta chains below, sequenced in a study of molecular identifiers for immune sequencing clone quantification. TCRdb independently ran MiXCR on the PCR reads; one entry per CDR3 protein. The sample consists of about 97,000 distinct CDR3 sequences, roughly 24% of them appearing once. Sequenced sample: naive CD8+ T cells from blood, with Jurkat cell RNA spiked in. The subset was: FACS-sorted CD8+CD4-CCR7+CD45RA+ naive T cells. These receptors came from a human donor in good health. Some libraries in this study had Jurkat cell RNA spiked in.

This clonotype was recorded at least ten times. The rearrangement joins TRBV11-2 to TRBJ2-7; 8 positions match TRBD2. The junction had 5 bases not matched to a gene; V was cut back by 4 bases and J by 3 bases. CDR3 length: 14 amino acids. Per germline, CDR1 SGHAT and CDR2 FQNNGV. For the CDR3, the DNA is TGTGCCAGCAGCTCAGCGGGGGTAGACTACGAGCAGTACTTC. This codes for CASSSAGVDYEQYF. Using reference TRBV11-2 and TRBJ2-7 for the parts outside the CDR3, the full variable domain is EAGVAQSPRYKIIEKRQSVAFWCNPISGHATLYWYQQILGQGPKLLIQFQNNGVVDDSQLPKDRFSAERLKGVDSTLKIQPAKLEDSAVYLCASSSAGVDYEQYFGPGTRLTVT.

A remark on this clonotype: This may arise from a read error, as a much more abundant clone is one base away. This rearrangement joins TRBV5-1 to TRBJ2-7; no clear D gene. Between the trimmed V and J ends, which lost 4 bases and 3 bases, there was a span of 11 bases. CDR3 length: 13 amino acids. Germline values: CDR1 SGHRS, CDR2 YFSETQ. This CDR3 reads CASSPQGNYEQYF. The CDR3 DNA reads TGCGCCAGCAGCCCTCAAGGGAACTACGAGCAGTACTTC.

This clonotype occurred many times. V is TRBV9 and J is TRBJ1-1, with D possibly matching TRBD1 (6 bases). V was clipped by 0 bases and J by 4 bases, with 7 bases between them. Germline V gene lookup returns CDR1 SGDLS and CDR2 YYNGEE. This CDR3 is 13 amino acids long. The chain's CDR3 is CASSVEGGTEAFF. CDR3 nucleotide sequence: TGTGCCAGCAGCGTAGAAGGGGGCACTGAAGCTTTCTTT.

This clonotype has more than one count but fewer than ten. Germline and junction disagree at one end, which may indicate a read error. The chain employs TRBV4-3 and TRBJ2-7; D is perhaps TRBD2 (6 bases). The CDR3 totals 15 residues. Per the germline V gene, CDR1 is LGHNA and CDR2 is YSLEER. CDR3 protein: CASSQDRGVSYERCF. Here the CDR3 DNA reads TGCGCCAGCAGCCAAGACCGCGGGGTCTCCTACGAGCGGTGCTTC.

This clonotype was picked up one time. A read error may explain this, as a much larger clone is one base away. The J gene is TRBJ2-7, the V gene TRBV19; possible D gene TRBD1, 5 bases. Germline CDR1 reads LNHDA; CDR2 reads SQIVND (reference sequence). V shed 5 bases and J shed 3 bases, with 11 bases lying between them. The CDR3 totals 13 residues. CDR3 DNA sequence: TGTGCCAGTAGTCTCCAGGGAAACTACGAGCAGTACTTC. Amino acids: CASSLQGNYEQYF.

This clonotype has more than one count but fewer than ten. The gene calls are TRBV27 and TRBJ2-1; D remains unclear. Germline lookup yields CDR1 MNHEY and CDR2 SMNVEV (reference sequence). With 8 bases removed from V and 6 bases from J, the gap between germline ends came to 11 bases. The CDR3 contains 12 residues. In nucleotides, the CDR3 is TGTGCCAGCTCAGGTCAAGGCAATGAGCAGTTCTTC. Translation gives CASSGQGNEQFF.

V gene TRBV28 combines with J gene TRBJ2-7; 14 bases map to TRBD2. The ends lost 5 bases at V and 1 base at J; junction bases unmatched: 10. The CDR3 contains 18 residues. Germline loops: CDR1 MDHEN, CDR2 SYDVKM. The CDR3 spells CASSPTGLAGEGSYEQYF. CDR3 bases: TGTGCCAGCAGTCCAACGGGACTAGCGGGAGAAGGGTCCTACGAGCAGTACTTC.

This clonotype was observed at least ten times. V and J are TRBV7-3 and TRBJ1-4; D is undetermined. Germline values: CDR1 SGHTA, CDR2 FQGTGA. The CDR3 runs 17 residues. V was trimmed by 2 bases and J by 2 bases, leaving 15 bases between them. The CDR3 spells CASSLECGDETNEKLFF. In nucleotides, the CDR3 is TGTGCCAGCAGCTTAGAGTGCGGGGATGAGACTAATGAAAAACTGTTTTTT.

The rearrangement uses TRBV28 and TRBJ2-7, with 11 positions matching TRBD2. With V trimmed by 1 base and J by 4 bases, 0 bases remained unmatched. The CDR3 loop spans 14 amino acids. Germline V CDR1 and CDR2: MDHEN, SYDVKM. CDR3 protein: CASSLLAGGYEQYF. The CDR3 nucleotides are TGTGCCAGCAGTTTATTAGCGGGAGGGTACGAGCAGTACTTC.

V and J are TRBV2 and TRBJ1-1; possible D gene TRBD1, 5 bases. The CDR3 has 15 amino acids. The ends were cut back, 8 bases at V and 1 base at J, with 17 bases in the middle. Germline CDR1 reads SNHLY; CDR2 reads FYNNEI. CDR3 residues: CASCIGLGGNTEAFF. The CDR3 DNA reads as TGTGCCAGCTGTATTGGCCTGGGGGGGAACACTGAAGCTTTCTTT.

This clonotype came up many times. The rearrangement links TRBV18 to TRBJ1-1; 8 positions match TRBD1. The trim removed 3 bases at V and 5 bases at J, leaving 11 bases unmatched. The CDR3 is made up of 16 amino acids. Germline V CDR1 and CDR2: KGHSH, LQKENI. CDR3 sequence: CASSPDRDNYGTEAFF. The CDR3 bases are TGTGCCAGCTCACCGGACAGGGACAACTACGGGACTGAAGCTTTCTTT.

This clonotype was seen a few times. V and J are TRBV6-6 and TRBJ1-3; no firm D call. CDR1 and CDR2 (germline): MNHNY, SVGAGI (reference sequence). V lost 3 bases to trimming and J lost 3 bases, with 12 bases between them. The CDR3 runs to 15 residues. The CDR3 DNA follows: TGTGCCAGCAGTTATTTTGGGGTCGGTGGAAACACCATATATTTT. Residues: CASSYFGVGGNTIYF.

Notes on this clonotype: Compared with germline, one end of the junction differs, possibly owing to a read error. V usage is TRBV11-2 and J usage is TRBJ2-5, with D possibly being TRBD1 or TRBD2 (5 bases each). This CDR3 region has 17 residues. Germline CDR1 reads SGHAT; CDR2 reads FQNNGV. The CDR3 nucleotides are TGTGCCAGCAGCGAACCGGGACGCAGGACGGGGCAAGAGAACCAGTACTTC. Its translation is CASSEPGRRTGQENQYF.

The chain has TRBV4-1 and TRBJ1-5; D not certain. Germline values: CDR1 MGHRA, CDR2 YSYEKL. The CDR3 runs 16 residues. V was pared by 0 bases and J by 5 bases, with 14 bases between. CDR3 amino acids: CASSQDIRRDYQPQHF. CDR3 sequence (DNA): TGCGCCAGCAGCCAAGATATAAGGAGGGATTATCAGCCCCAGCATTTT.